What follows are 17 T cell receptor beta chains derived from one specimen sequenced in a study of CD8+ T cells in alopecia areata. RNA was extracted and reverse transcribed into cDNA as the sequencing template. Profiling relied on immunoSEQ multiplex PCR, and the TCRdb table lists in-frame clones only, not all of them. Here the sample spans some 120,000 clones, approximately 58% being singletons. The input for sequencing was CD4+ T cells sorted from blood, taken at week 0. All receptors derive from a human donor with alopecia areata.

In nucleotides, the CDR3 is TGCGCCAGCAGCCAAGTGGCGGACTCCTATGGCTACACCTTC. It codes for CASSQVADSYGYTF. The chain carries TRBV4-3 and TRBJ1-2; D is unresolved. The V end lost 1 base, the J end lost 4 bases, and 10 bases lay between the germline ends. The CDR3 has 14 amino acids. Per germline, CDR1 LGHNA and CDR2 YSLEER.

The V gene is TRBV6-5, the J gene TRBJ2-3; tentative D call: TRBD1 (6 bases). The V gene's germline CDR1 is MNHEY and CDR2 SVGAGI. CDR3 length: 14 residues. The V and J ends lost 4 bases and 4 bases respectively, with 12 bases between them. CDR3 DNA sequence: TGTGCCAGCAGTTCGACAGGTTCCCCAGATACGCAGTATTTT. As protein: CASSSTGSPDTQYF.

The chain combines TRBV7-3 with TRBJ2-1, with 9 bases fitting TRBD1. Germline CDR1 SGHTA, CDR2 FQGTGA. After removal of 1 base from V and 4 bases from J, the junction contained 2 bases not matched to a gene. The CDR3 runs to 15 residues. This CDR3 is CASSLRGQGYNEQFF. The CDR3, as DNA: TGTGCCAGCAGCTTAAGGGGACAGGGATACAATGAGCAGTTCTTC.

This chain links TRBV29-1 with TRBJ1-1; no firm D call. The CDR3 loop spans 13 amino acids. Trimming stripped 6 bases from V and 1 base from J, with 12 bases between. CDR1 and CDR2 (germline): SQVTM, ANQGSEA. CDR3 bases: TGCAGCGTGGGCATTAACACGAACACTGAAGCTTTCTTT. Its protein product is CSVGINTNTEAFF.

This chain uses TRBV2 with TRBJ2-7; D is unclear. The germline V gene has CDR1 SNHLY and CDR2 FYNNEI. The V gene lost 8 bases and the J gene lost 1 base, with 12 bases spanning the gap. CDR3 length: 13 amino acids. CDR3 in amino acids: CASYSAFSYEQYF. CDR3 nucleotides: TGTGCCAGCTACAGCGCCTTTTCCTACGAGCAGTACTTC.

The chain joins TRBV6-1 to TRBJ2-7; 7 bases are a match to TRBD1. The length of the CDR3 is 13 residues. Germline values: CDR1 MNHNS, CDR2 SASEGT. J gave up 5 bases and V 2 bases, and 3 bases lay outside the gene matches. The DNA of the CDR3 is TGTGCCAGCAGTGAAAGACAGGGCCACGAGCAGTACTTC. Its protein product is CASSERQGHEQYF.

A few counts support this clone. The rearrangement joins TRBV27 to TRBJ2-5; D is ambiguous. The V gene lost 5 bases and the J gene lost 4 bases, with 17 bases spanning the gap. There are 15 residues in the CDR3. The germline CDR1 and CDR2 sequences are MNHEY and SMNVEV (reference sequence). The CDR3 spells CASSRSPRRGETQYF. In nucleotides, the CDR3 is TGTGCCAGCAGTCGATCCCCTCGCCGAGGAGAGACCCAGTACTTC.

The chain carries TRBV29-1 and TRBJ1-4; D unresolved. CDR3 size: 11 residues. In germline, CDR1 is SQVTM, CDR2 ANQGSEA. Trimming cost V 7 bases and J 6 bases, with 9 bases left between them. As DNA, the CDR3 is TGCAGCGGCGGTAGGGATGAAAAACTGTTTTTT. Its translation: CSGGRDEKLFF.

This chain uses TRBV29-1 with TRBJ2-5; 11 positions match TRBD1. Germline-derived CDR1 and CDR2 are SQVTM and ANQGSEA. The CDR3 totals 13 residues. With V trimmed by 7 bases and J by 2 bases, 3 bases remained unmatched. CDR3 DNA sequence: TGCAGCGGGGACAGGGGGACTCAAGAGACCCAGTACTTC. The encoded protein is CSGDRGTQETQYF.

In this sample, this clone turned up a few times. The chain uses TRBV30 and TRBJ2-2; D gene uncertain. Looked up from germline, CDR1 is GTSNPN and CDR2 is SVGIG (reference sequence). The V end lost 2 bases, the J end lost 6 bases, and 16 bases lay between the germline ends. This CDR3 is 15 amino acids long. The CDR3 sequence is CAWSRQSGFAGELFF. Here the CDR3 DNA reads TGTGCCTGGAGTAGGCAGTCCGGTTTCGCCGGGGAGCTGTTTTTT.

The count of this clone is one. Sequence at one end of the junction differs from germline and may be a read error. The gene calls are TRBV10-3 and TRBJ2-1; unclear D gene. In germline, CDR1 is ENHRY, CDR2 SYGVKD. The CDR3 runs to 14 residues. The CDR3, as DNA: TGTGCCAGCAGTTCCTTGTTAAACTACAATGAGCAGTTCTTC. Residues: CASSSLLNYNEQFF.

The V call is TRBV10-3, the J call TRBJ1-2; 10 positions agree with TRBD1. J was trimmed by 6 bases and V by 4 bases; bases with no gene match: 14. This CDR3 has 17 residues. Looked up from germline, CDR1 is ENHRY and CDR2 is SYGVKD. The CDR3 region is CAISVGLPGQGSHGYTF. CDR3 nucleotides: TGTGCCATCAGTGTGGGATTACCGGGACAGGGGAGCCATGGCTACACCTTC.

This chain uses TRBV6-4 with TRBJ2-1, with 9 positions matching TRBD2. The ends lost 2 bases at V and 10 bases at J; junction bases unmatched: 9. The CDR3 is 15 residues long. Germline V gives CDR1 MRHNA, CDR2 SNTAGT. The CDR3: CASSDNIAGVGEQFF. The CDR3 DNA reads TGTGCCAGCAGTGACAACATAGCGGGAGTAGGGGAGCAGTTCTTC.

This clone has a single count. The rearrangement links TRBV4-2 to TRBJ2-1, with 7 bases fitting TRBD2. Germline loops: CDR1 LGHNA, CDR2 YNFKEQ. V was clipped by 1 base and J by 6 bases; unmatched bases: 9. The CDR3 is 16 amino acids. CDR3 nucleotide sequence: TGTGCCAGCAGCCAAGGACAGAGCGGGAACCTCAATGAGCAGTTCTTC. Amino acid sequence: CASSQGQSGNLNEQFF.

The table lists this clone with a count of one. The chain combines TRBV10-2 with TRBJ2-3; D is undetermined. The CDR3 contains 14 residues. Germline V gene sequence: CDR1 WSHSY, CDR2 SAAADI. V shed 6 bases and J shed 3 bases, with 13 bases lying between them. The chain's CDR3 is CASSLTERTDTQYF. The CDR3 nucleotides are TGCGCCAGCAGCTTAACCGAGAGAACAGATACGCAGTATTTT.

The chain uses TRBV25-1 and TRBJ1-4, with 7 bases identical to TRBD1. Germline CDR1 is MGHDK and CDR2 is SYGVNS. The J segment lost 5 bases and the V segment lost 1 base, leaving 4 bases of the junction unmatched. The CDR3 length is 15 residues. The CDR3 spells CASSEFRGNNEKLFF. The CDR3, as DNA: TGTGCCAGCAGTGAATTCAGGGGGAACAATGAAAAACTGTTTTTT.

This chain joins TRBV7-9 and TRBJ2-1, with 13 nucleotides matching TRBD2. This CDR3 has 18 amino acids. J gave up 6 bases and V 5 bases, and 13 bases lay outside the gene matches. The germline V gene encodes CDR1 SEHNR and CDR2 FQNEAQ (reference sequence). The chain's CDR3 is CASSPAGTSGISSNEQFF. The CDR3 DNA reads TGTGCCAGCAGCCCCGCCGGGACTAGCGGGATCTCGTCCAATGAGCAGTTCTTC.